These T cell receptor beta chains were read from a single sample in a study of shared clonotypes between healthy human individuals. Sequencing was performed with immunoSEQ multiplex PCR; in TCRdb, only in-frame clones are kept and a portion is missing. Of over a million clones listed, about four fifths are singletons. The sample taken for sequencing was memory CD4+ T cells from PBMCs. These receptor sequences come from a man between 18 and 35 years old in good health. Some clones in this sample may be carry-over from other donors' samples. Each CDR3 is given with its conserved first and last residue. The D gene is left open where the match is weak. Only some rows state a clone size, as once, few, many or a class for expanded clones.

J: TRBJ2-6; length: 13; D: NA; size: NA; V: TRBV7-7; DNA: TGTGCCAGCAGTCCCGGGGGGGCCAACGTCCTGACTTTC; CDR3: CASSPGGANVLTF
J: TRBJ1-2; length: 14; D: NA; size: NA; V: TRBV28; DNA: TGTGCCAGCAGTTTAGGCACGGGTAACTATGGCTACACCTTC; CDR3: CASSLGTGNYGYTF
J: TRBJ2-7; length: 15; D: TRBD2; size: once; V: TRBV13; DNA: TGTGCCAGCAGTATAGCGGGAGAGGGCTATCGGGAGCAGTACTTC; CDR3: CASSIAGEGYREQYF
J: TRBJ2-7; length: 11; D: NA; size: once; V: TRBV6-6; DNA: TGTGCCAGCAGTCAACAATACGAGCAGTACTTC; CDR3: CASSQQYEQYF
J: TRBJ1-1; length: 17; D: NA; size: NA; V: TRBV18; DNA: TGTGCCAGCTCACCCGCCGACAGGTCCCACTCGATCACTGAAGCTTTCTTT; CDR3: CASSPADRSHSITEAFF
J: TRBJ2-1; length: 14; D: TRBD2; size: few; V: TRBV7-3; DNA: TGTGCCAGCAGCTTTGGACTAGACGATAATGAGCAGTTCTTC; CDR3: CASSFGLDDNEQFF
J: TRBJ2-5; length: 13; D: NA; size: NA; V: TRBV4-1; DNA: TGCGCCAGCAGCGACAGGGAGGGTGAGACCCAGTACTTC; CDR3: CASSDREGETQYF
J: TRBJ1-4; length: 13; D: TRBD1; size: once; V: TRBV5-1; DNA: TGCGCCAGCAGACAGGGGGCGAATGAAAAACTGTTTTTT; CDR3: CASRQGANEKLFF
J: TRBJ1-2; length: 16; D: NA; size: NA; V: TRBV19; DNA: TGTGCCAGTATCCCCAGCCAATCGGACAGAACCTATGGCTACACCTTC; CDR3: CASIPSQSDRTYGYTF
J: TRBJ2-1; length: 12; D: NA; size: many; V: TRBV7-2; DNA: TGTGCCAGCAGCCCGACCTACAATGAGCAGTTCTTC; CDR3: CASSPTYNEQFF
J: TRBJ1-5; length: 16; D: TRBD1; size: NA; V: TRBV7-2; DNA: TGTGCCAGCAGCTTAGCCGGGACAGGCGCAAATCAGCCCCAGCATTTT; CDR3: CASSLAGTGANQPQHF
J: TRBJ1-5; length: 14; D: NA; size: NA; V: TRBV10-3; DNA: TGTGCCATCAGGGCACAACAGGGCAATCAGCCCCAGCATTTT; CDR3: CAIRAQQGNQPQHF
J: TRBJ2-7; length: 14; D: NA; size: NA; V: TRBV6-1; DNA: TGTGCCAGCAGCGGGCGGGGTAGCTCCTACGAGCAGTACTTC; CDR3: CASSGRGSSYEQYF
J: TRBJ1-3; length: 15; D: NA; size: NA; V: TRBV7-2; DNA: TGTGCCAGCAGCCCCTCTGGGGCGCCCGGAAACACCATATATTTT; CDR3: CASSPSGAPGNTIYF
J: TRBJ2-3; length: 15; D: NA; size: NA; V: TRBV7-2; DNA: TGTGCCAGCAGCCTCCAGGTGGAGGGCACAGATACGCAGTATTTT; CDR3: CASSLQVEGTDTQYF
J: TRBJ2-2; length: 14; D: NA; size: NA; V: TRBV5-1; DNA: TGCGCCAGCAGCTTGGCCGCGGACACCGGGGAGCTGTTTTTT; CDR3: CASSLAADTGELFF
J: TRBJ2-1; length: 14; D: NA; size: NA; V: TRBV5-8; DNA: TGTGCCAGCTCGGACCCGAGAGGAGCACATGAGCAGTTCTTC; CDR3: CASSDPRGAHEQFF
J: TRBJ2-1; length: 14; D: NA; size: NA; V: TRBV18; DNA: TGTGCCAGCTCACCAAGGGCTACCTACAATGAGCAGTTCTTC; CDR3: CASSPRATYNEQFF
J: TRBJ2-2; length: 15; D: NA; size: NA; V: TRBV7-9; DNA: TGTGCCAGCAGAGGCGGTAGCAGGAACACCGGGGAGCTGTTTTTT; CDR3: CASRGGSRNTGELFF
J: TRBJ2-1; length: 15; D: NA; size: NA; V: TRBV7-3; DNA: TGTGCCAGCAGCTTAAACAGGGCAGGGAACGGTGAGCAGTTCTTC; CDR3: CASSLNRAGNGEQFF
J: TRBJ2-3; length: 15; D: NA; size: NA; V: TRBV7-8; DNA: TGTGCCAGCACACCGACCCTTTTGACGGCAGATACGCAGTATTTT; CDR3: CASTPTLLTADTQYF
J: TRBJ2-5; length: 16; D: NA; size: NA; V: TRBV7-3; DNA: TGTGCCAGCAGCTTTTTCACTAGATATCAGGGGGAGACCCAGTACTTC; CDR3: CASSFFTRYQGETQYF
J: TRBJ2-7; length: 15; D: NA; size: NA; V: TRBV7-2; DNA: TGTGCCAGCAGCCGCGTGCAGTCACACTCCTACGAGCAGTACTTC; CDR3: CASSRVQSHSYEQYF
J: TRBJ1-5; length: 14; D: TRBD1; size: NA; V: TRBV5-8; DNA: TGTGCCAGCAGCTTGGCCTCCCCCGGGACAGCCGTCGTTTTT; CDR3: CASSLASPGTAVVF
J: TRBJ2-6; length: 15; D: NA; size: NA; V: TRBV5-7; DNA: TGTGCCAGCAGCCTCATGGATGGTATGGGCAACGTCCTGACTTTC; CDR3: CASSLMDGMGNVLTF
J: TRBJ2-3; length: 15; D: NA; size: NA; V: TRBV6-5; DNA: TGTGCCAGCAGTTACTCGTTGTCAGGCGCAGATACGCAGTATTTT; CDR3: CASSYSLSGADTQYF
J: TRBJ1-5; length: 16; D: NA; size: NA; V: TRBV5-1; DNA: TGCGCCAGCAGCTTGGGGAACGCGGATCCCGGGATGCCCCAGCATTTT; CDR3: CASSLGNADPGMPQHF
J: TRBJ1-3; length: 17; D: TRBD1; size: once; V: TRBV9; DNA: TGTGCCAGCAGCGTACAGGGGGGTGGTGGGGCTGGAAACACCATATATTTT; CDR3: CASSVQGGGGAGNTIYF
J: TRBJ1-3; length: 12; D: NA; size: once; V: TRBV10-3; DNA: TGTGCCATCAGTGGTACCGGAAACACCATATATTTT; CDR3: CAISGTGNTIYF
J: TRBJ1-5; length: 10; D: NA; size: NA; V: TRBV20-1; DNA: TGCAGTGCCGCTTCGACAGACCAGCATTTT; CDR3: CSAASTDQHF
J: TRBJ1-2; length: 13; D: NA; size: NA; V: TRBV5-1; DNA: TGCGCCAGCAGCTCGATGGAGAGCTATGGCTACACCTTC; CDR3: CASSSMESYGYTF
J: TRBJ1-2; length: 13; D: TRBD1; size: NA; V: TRBV14; DNA: TGTGCCAGCAGCCCGGGACAGCACTATGGCTACACCTTC; CDR3: CASSPGQHYGYTF
J: TRBJ2-3; length: 15; D: TRBD2; size: few; V: TRBV2; DNA: TGTGCCAGCAGCCCTAGCGGGAGGGACATGGATACGCAGTATTTT; CDR3: CASSPSGRDMDTQYF
J: TRBJ1-2; length: 15; D: TRBD1; size: few; V: TRBV5-1; DNA: TGCGCCAGCAGCCGGACAGGAGATACTAACTATGGCTACACCTTC; CDR3: CASSRTGDTNYGYTF
J: TRBJ2-7; length: 13; D: NA; size: NA; V: TRBV4-3; DNA: TGCGCCAGCAGCCCCTACGGAGGGGACGAGCAGTACTTC; CDR3: CASSPYGGDEQYF
J: TRBJ1-5; length: 15; D: NA; size: NA; V: TRBV28; DNA: TGTGCCAGCACCCCGGGTGGTGGCATCTATCAGCCCCAGCATTTT; CDR3: CASTPGGGIYQPQHF
J: TRBJ2-3; length: 13; D: NA; size: NA; V: TRBV27; DNA: TGTGCCAGCGGTCGAGGTTACACAGATACGCAGTATTTT; CDR3: CASGRGYTDTQYF